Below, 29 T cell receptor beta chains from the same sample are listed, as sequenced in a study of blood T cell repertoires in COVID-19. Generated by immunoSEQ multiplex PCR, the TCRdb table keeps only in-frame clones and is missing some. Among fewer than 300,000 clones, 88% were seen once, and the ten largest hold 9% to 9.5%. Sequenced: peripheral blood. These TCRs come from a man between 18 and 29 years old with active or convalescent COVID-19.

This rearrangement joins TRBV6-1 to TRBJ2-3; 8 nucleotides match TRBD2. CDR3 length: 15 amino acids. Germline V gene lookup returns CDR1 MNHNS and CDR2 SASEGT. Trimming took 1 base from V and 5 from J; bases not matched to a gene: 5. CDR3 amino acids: CASSEGRGGRDTQYF. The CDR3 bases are TGTGCCAGCAGTGAAGGTCGGGGGGGCCGAGATACGCAGTATTTT.

CDR3 amino acids: CASSPYIGTANTEAFF. In DNA form, the CDR3 reads TGTGCCAGCAGCCCCTACATCGGGACAGCGAACACTGAAGCTTTCTTT. The rearrangement joins TRBV7-9 to TRBJ1-1, with TRBD1 matching over 7 bases. V was pared by 5 bases and J by 1 base, with 10 bases of the junction left unmatched. Per germline, CDR1 SEHNR and CDR2 FQNEAQ (reference sequence). This CDR3 spans 16 amino acids.

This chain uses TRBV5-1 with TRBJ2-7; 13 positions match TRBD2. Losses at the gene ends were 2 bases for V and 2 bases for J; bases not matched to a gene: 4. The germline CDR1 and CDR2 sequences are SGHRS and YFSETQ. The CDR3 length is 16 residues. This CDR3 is CASSFDTSGGAYEQYF. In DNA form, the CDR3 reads TGCGCCAGCAGCTTCGATACTAGCGGGGGGGCCTACGAGCAGTACTTC.

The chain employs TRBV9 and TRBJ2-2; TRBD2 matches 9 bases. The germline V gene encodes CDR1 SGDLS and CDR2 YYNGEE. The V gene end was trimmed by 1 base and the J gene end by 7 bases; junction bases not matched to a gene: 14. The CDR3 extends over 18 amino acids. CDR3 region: CASSVTGVERGANGELFF. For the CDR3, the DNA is TGTGCCAGCAGCGTAACCGGAGTTGAGCGGGGGGCGAACGGGGAGCTGTTTTTT.

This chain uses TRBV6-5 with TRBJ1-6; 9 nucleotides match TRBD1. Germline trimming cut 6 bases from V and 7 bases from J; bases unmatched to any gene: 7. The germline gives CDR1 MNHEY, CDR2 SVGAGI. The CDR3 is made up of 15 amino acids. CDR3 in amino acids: CASRGTGQGNSPLHF. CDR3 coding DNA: TGTGCCAGCAGAGGAACGGGACAGGGCAATTCACCCCTCCACTTT.

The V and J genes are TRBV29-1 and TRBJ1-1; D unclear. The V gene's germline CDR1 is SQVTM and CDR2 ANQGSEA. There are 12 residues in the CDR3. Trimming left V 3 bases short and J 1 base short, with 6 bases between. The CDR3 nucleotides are TGCAGCGTTGACGGGGAGAACACTGAAGCTTTCTTT. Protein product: CSVDGENTEAFF.

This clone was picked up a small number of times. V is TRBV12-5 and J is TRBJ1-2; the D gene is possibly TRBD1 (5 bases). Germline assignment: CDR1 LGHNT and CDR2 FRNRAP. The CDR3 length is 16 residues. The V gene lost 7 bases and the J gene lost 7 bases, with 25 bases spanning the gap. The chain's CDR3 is CASATYRDSSGGGYTF. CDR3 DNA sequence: TGTGCTAGTGCCACCTACCGGGACTCCTCTGGTGGTGGCTACACCTTC.

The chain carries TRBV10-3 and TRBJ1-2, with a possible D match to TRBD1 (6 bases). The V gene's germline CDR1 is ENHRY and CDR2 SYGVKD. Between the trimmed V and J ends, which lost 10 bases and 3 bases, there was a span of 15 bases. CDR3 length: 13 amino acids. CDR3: CATEGGGHYGYTF. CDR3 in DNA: TGTGCCACCGAGGGGGGGGGACACTATGGCTACACCTTC.

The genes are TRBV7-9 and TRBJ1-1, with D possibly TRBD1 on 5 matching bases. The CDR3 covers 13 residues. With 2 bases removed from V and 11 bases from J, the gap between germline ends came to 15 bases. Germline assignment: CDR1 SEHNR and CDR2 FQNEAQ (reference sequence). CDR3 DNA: TGTGCCAGCAGCTTAATGTCGCAGGGCTACGCTTTCTTT. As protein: CASSLMSQGYAFF.

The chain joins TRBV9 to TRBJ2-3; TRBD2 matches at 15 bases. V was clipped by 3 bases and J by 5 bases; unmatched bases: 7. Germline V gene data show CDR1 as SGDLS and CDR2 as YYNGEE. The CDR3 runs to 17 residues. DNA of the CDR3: TGTGCCAGCAGCGCGTCCGGGACTAGCGGGGGGTTAGATACGCAGTATTTT. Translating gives CASSASGTSGGLDTQYF.

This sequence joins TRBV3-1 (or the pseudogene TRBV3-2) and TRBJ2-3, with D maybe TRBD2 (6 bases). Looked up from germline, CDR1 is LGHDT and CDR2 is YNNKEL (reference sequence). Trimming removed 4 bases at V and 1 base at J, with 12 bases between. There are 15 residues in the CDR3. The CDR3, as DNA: TGTGCCAGCAGCCCCCCCGGGACTCGCACAGATACGCAGTATTTT. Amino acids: CASSPPGTRTDTQYF.

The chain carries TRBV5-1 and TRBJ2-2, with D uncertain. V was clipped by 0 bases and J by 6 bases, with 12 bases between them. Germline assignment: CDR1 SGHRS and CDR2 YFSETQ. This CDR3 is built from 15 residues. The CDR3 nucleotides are TGCGCCAGCAGCTTGGACCCCCTAGAGCCCGGGGAGCTGTTTTTT. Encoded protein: CASSLDPLEPGELFF.

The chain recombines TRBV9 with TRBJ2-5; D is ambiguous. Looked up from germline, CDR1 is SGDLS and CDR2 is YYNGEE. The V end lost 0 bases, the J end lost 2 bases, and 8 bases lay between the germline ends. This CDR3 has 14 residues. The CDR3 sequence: CASSVEPGQETQYF. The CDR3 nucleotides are TGTGCCAGCAGCGTAGAACCCGGGCAAGAGACCCAGTACTTC.

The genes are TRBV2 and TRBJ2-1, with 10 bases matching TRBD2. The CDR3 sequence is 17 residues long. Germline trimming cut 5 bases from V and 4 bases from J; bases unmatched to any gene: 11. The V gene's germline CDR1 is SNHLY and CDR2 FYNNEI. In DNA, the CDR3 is TGTGCCAGCAGTCCCCTTACTTATAGCGGGGGGTACAATGAGCAGTTCTTC. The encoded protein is CASSPLTYSGGYNEQFF.

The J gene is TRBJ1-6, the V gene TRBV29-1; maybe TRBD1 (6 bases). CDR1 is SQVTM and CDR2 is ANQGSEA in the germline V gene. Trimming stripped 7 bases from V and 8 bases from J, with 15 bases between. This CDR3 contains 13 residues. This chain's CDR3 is CSARGGMDSPLHF. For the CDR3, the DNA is TGCAGCGCGAGGGGGGGAATGGATTCACCCCTCCACTTT.

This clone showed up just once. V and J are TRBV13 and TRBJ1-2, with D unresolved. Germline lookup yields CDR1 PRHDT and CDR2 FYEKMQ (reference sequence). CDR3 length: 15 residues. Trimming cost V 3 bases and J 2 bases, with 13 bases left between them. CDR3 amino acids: CASSFLTAKNYGYTF. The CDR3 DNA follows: TGTGCCAGCAGCTTTTTAACAGCCAAAAACTATGGCTACACCTTC.

CDR3 in DNA: TGCAGCGTCCGACAGGGCGCAGATGCTTCACCCCTCCACTTT. Encoded protein: CSVRQGADASPLHF. The chain combines TRBV29-1 with TRBJ1-6, with TRBD1 matching over 7 bases. The length of the CDR3 is 14 residues. Per germline, CDR1 SQVTM and CDR2 ANQGSEA. The J segment lost 9 bases and the V segment lost 6 bases, leaving 11 bases of the junction unmatched. The whole variable domain, remainder taken from reference TRBV29-1 and TRBJ1-6, is SAVISQKPSRDICQRGTSLTIQCQVDSQVTMMFWYRQQPGQSLTLIATANQGSEATYESGFVIDKFPISRPNLTFSTLTVSNMSPEDSSIYLCSVRQGADASPLHFGNGTRLTVT.

The CDR3 region is CASSTWDRTIREQFF. The CDR3, as DNA: TGTGCCAGTTCCACCTGGGACAGAACAATAAGGGAGCAGTTCTTC. The chain joins TRBV19 to TRBJ2-1, with 7 bases aligning to TRBD1. This CDR3 has 15 amino acids. Germline-derived CDR1 and CDR2 are LNHDA and SQIVND (reference sequence). J gave up 10 bases and V 8 bases, and 17 bases lay outside the gene matches.

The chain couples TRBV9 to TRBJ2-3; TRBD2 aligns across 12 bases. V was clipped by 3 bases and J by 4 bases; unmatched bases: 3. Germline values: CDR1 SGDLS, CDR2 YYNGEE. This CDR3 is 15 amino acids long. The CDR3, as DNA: TGTGCCAGCAGCGCCTCTAGCGGGGGGGCAGATACGCAGTATTTT. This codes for CASSASSGGADTQYF.

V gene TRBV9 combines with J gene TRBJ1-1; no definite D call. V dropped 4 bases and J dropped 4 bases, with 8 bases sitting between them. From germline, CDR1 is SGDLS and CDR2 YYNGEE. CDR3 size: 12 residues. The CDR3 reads CASSSSSTEAFF. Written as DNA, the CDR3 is TGTGCCAGCAGCTCCTCCAGCACTGAAGCTTTCTTT.

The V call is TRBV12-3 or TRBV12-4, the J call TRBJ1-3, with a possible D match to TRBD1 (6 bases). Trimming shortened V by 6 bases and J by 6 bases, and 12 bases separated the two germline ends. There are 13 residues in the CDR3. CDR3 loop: CASRTGMENTIYF. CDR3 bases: TGTGCCAGCAGAACAGGGATGGAAAACACCATATATTTT.

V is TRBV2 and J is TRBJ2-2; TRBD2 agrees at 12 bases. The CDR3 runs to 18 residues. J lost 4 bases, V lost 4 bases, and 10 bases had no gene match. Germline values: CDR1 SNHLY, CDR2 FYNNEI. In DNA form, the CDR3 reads TGTGCCAGCAGTGTTGGGCTAGCGGGGGGGCCGGGCACCGGGGAGCTGTTTTTT. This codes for CASSVGLAGGPGTGELFF.

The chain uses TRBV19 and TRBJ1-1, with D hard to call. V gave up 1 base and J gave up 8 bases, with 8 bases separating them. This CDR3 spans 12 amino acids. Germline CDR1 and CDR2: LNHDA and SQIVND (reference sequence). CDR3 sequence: CASSIGGAEAFF. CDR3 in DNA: TGTGCCAGTAGTATAGGTGGAGCCGAAGCTTTCTTT.

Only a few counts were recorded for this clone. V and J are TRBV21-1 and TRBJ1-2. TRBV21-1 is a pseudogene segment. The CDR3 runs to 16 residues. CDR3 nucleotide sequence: TGTGCCAGCAGCACCGAGGGCAGGCCGGATGACTATGGCTACACCTTC. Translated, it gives CASSTEGRPDDYGYTF.

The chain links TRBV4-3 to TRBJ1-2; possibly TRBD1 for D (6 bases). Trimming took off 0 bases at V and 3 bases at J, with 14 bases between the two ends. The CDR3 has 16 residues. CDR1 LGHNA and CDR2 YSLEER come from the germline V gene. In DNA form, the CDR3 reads TGCGCCAGCAGCCAAGATCGTGGGGGACACTACTATGGCTACACCTTC. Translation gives CASSQDRGGHYYGYTF.

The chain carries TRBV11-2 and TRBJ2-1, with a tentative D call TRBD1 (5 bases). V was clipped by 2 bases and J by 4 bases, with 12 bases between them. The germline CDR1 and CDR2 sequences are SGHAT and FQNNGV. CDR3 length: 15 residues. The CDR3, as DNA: TGTGCCAGCAGCTTACTGAAGGGGCCGTACAATGAGCAGTTCTTC. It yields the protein CASSLLKGPYNEQFF.

CDR3: CAVGGQGAKGYGYTF. The CDR3 DNA follows: TGCGCCGTAGGGGGACAGGGGGCGAAAGGGTATGGCTACACCTTC. The chain is built from TRBV4-1 and TRBJ1-2, with 12 bases aligning to TRBD1. V was pared by 11 bases and J by 5 bases, with 12 bases of the junction left unmatched. CDR1 is MGHRA, CDR2 YSYEKL, per germline. There are 15 residues in the CDR3.

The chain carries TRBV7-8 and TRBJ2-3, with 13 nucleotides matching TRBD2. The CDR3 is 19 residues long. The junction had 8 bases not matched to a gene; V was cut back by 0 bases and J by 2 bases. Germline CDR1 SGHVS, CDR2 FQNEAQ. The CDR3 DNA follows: TGTGCCAGCAGCTTAGCGGAGGGAACTAGCGGGGGGGCCACAGATACGCAGTATTTT. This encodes CASSLAEGTSGGATDTQYF.

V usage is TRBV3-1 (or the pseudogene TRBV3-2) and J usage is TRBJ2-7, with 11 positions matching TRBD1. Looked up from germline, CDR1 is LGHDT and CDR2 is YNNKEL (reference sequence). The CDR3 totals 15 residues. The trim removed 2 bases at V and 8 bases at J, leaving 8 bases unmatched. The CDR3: CASSQPGTGGAKQYF. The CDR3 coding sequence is TGTGCCAGCAGCCAACCCGGGACAGGGGGTGCCAAGCAGTACTTC.